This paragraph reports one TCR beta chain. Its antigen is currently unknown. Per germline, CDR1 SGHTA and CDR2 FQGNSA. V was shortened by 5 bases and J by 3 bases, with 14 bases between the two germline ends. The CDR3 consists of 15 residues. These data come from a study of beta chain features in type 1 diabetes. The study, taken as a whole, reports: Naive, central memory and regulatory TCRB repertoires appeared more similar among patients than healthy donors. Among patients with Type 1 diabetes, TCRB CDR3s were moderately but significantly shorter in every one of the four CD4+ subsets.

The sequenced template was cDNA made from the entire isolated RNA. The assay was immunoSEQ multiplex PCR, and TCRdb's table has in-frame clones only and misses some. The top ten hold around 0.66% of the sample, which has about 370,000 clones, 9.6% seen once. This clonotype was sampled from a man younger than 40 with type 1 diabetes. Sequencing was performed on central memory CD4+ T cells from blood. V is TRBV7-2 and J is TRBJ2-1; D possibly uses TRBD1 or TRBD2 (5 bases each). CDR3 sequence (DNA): TGTGCCAGCAGCGGGGGTGGAGGTGGCTACAATGAGCAGTTCTTC. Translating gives CASSGGGGGYNEQFF.